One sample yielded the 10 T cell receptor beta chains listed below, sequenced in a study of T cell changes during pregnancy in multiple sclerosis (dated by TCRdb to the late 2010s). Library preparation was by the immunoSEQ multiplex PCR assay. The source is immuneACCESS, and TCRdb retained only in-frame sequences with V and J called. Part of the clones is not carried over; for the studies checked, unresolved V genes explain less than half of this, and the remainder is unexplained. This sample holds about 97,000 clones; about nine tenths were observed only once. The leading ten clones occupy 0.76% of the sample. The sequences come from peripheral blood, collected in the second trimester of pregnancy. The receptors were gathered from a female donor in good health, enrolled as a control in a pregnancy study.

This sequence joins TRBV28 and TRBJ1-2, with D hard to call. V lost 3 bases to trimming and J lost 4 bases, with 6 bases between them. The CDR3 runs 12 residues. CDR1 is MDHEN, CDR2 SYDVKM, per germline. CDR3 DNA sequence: TGTGCCAGCAGTTTTTCCGGCTATGGCTACACCTTC. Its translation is CASSFSGYGYTF.

The chain's CDR3 is CASLQGRLNTEAFF. DNA for the CDR3: TGTGCCAGCCTTCAGGGGCGGCTGAACACTGAAGCTTTCTTT. V gene TRBV7-9 combines with J gene TRBJ1-1; weak D call: TRBD1 (6 bases). CDR1 and CDR2 from the germline V gene are SEHNR and FQNEAQ (reference sequence). The CDR3 spans 14 residues. V was shortened by 8 bases and J by 0 bases, with 13 bases between the two germline ends.

The CDR3 DNA is TGCGCCAGCAGTGTCGACAGGAACTATGGCTACACCTTC. Protein sequence: CASSVDRNYGYTF. The V and J genes are TRBV10-1 and TRBJ1-2, with D tentatively TRBD1 (6 bases). Germline V gene lookup returns CDR1 WNHNN and CDR2 SYGVQD (reference sequence). Trimming left V 4 bases short and J 2 bases short, with 8 bases between. The CDR3 length is 13 residues.

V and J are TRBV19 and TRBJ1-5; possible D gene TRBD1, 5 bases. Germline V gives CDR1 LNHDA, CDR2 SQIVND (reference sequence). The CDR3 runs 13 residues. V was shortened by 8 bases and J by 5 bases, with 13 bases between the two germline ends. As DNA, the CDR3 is TGTGCCAGTGCCGCGGGACGGGATCAGCCCCAGCATTTT. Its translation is CASAAGRDQPQHF.

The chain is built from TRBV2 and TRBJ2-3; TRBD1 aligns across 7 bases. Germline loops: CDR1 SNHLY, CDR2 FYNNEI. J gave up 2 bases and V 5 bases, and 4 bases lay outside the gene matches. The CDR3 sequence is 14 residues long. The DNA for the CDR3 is TGTGCCAGCAGTATTGGACAGGCCACAGATACGCAGTATTTT. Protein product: CASSIGQATDTQYF.

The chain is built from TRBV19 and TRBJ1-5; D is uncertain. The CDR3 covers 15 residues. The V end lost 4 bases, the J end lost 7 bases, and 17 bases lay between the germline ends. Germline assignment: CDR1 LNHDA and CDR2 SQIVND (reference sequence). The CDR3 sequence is CASSNGRGINQPQHF. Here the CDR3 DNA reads TGTGCCAGTAGTAATGGTAGAGGGATTAACCAGCCCCAGCATTTT.

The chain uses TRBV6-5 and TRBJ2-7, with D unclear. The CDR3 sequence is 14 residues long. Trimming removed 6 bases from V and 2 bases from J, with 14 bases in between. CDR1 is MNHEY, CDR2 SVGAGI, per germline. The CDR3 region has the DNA TGTGCCAGCAGCCAGCCGTTGCGGACCTACGAGCAGTACTTC. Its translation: CASSQPLRTYEQYF.

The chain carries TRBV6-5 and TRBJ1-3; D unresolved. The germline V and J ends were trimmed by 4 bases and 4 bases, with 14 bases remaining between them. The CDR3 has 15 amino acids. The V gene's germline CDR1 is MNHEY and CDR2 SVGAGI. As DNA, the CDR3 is TGTGCCAGCAGTTTCAGGCCGCGCGACGGAAACACCATATATTTT. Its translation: CASSFRPRDGNTIYF.

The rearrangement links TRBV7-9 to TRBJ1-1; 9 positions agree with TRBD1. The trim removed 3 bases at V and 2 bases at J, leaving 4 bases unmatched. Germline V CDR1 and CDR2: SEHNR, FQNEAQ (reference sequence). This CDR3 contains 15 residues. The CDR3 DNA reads TGTGCCAGCAGCTTGACAGGGGGTTTCAACACTGAAGCTTTCTTT. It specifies CASSLTGGFNTEAFF.

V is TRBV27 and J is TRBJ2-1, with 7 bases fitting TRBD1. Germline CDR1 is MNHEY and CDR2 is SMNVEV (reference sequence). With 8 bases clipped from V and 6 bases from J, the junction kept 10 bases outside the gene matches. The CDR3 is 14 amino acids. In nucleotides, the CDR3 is TGTGCCAGCTCCGGGACAGAGGTGAGCAATGAGCAGTTCTTC. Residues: CASSGTEVSNEQFF.